The sequence of this T cell receptor beta chain was determined in a study of blood T cell repertoires in COVID-19. Study-level information: The cDNA or gDNA used as material had been derived from T cells, B-cell-depleted T cells, or PBMCs.

J lost 3 bases, V lost 3 bases, and 6 bases had no gene match. From germline, CDR1 is SGHVS and CDR2 FQNEAQ. The CDR3 runs 15 residues. The protocol was immunoSEQ multiplex PCR, while the TCRdb copy is restricted to in-frame clones and leaves out a portion. The table lists more than 95,000 clones, approximately 80% of them singletons. The clonotype comes from a human donor in a cohort sampled during active COVID-19. Sequenced input: peripheral blood. The chain employs TRBV7-8 and TRBJ2-7; TRBD2 matches at 9 bases. CDR3 region: CASSFSGGRGYEQYF. The CDR3 DNA reads TGTGCCAGCAGCTTCAGCGGGGGGAGGGGCTACGAGCAGTACTTC.